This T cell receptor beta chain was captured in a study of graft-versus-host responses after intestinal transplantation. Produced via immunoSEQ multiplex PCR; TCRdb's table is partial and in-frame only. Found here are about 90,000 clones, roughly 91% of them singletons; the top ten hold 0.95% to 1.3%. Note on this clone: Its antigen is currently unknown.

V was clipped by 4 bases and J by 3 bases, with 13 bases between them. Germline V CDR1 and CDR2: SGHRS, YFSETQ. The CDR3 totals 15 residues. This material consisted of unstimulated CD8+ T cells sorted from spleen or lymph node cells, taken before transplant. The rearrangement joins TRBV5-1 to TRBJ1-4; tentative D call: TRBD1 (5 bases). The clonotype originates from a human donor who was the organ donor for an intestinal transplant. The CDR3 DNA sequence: TGCGCCAGCAGCGCAGGGATTATCGCTAATGAAAAACTGTTTTTT. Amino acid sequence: CASSAGIIANEKLFF. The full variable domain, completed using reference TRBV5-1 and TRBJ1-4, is KAGVTQTPRYLIKTRGQQVTLSCSPISGHRSVSWYQQTPGQGLQFLFEYFSETQRNKGNFPGRFSGRQFSNSRSEMNVSTLELGDSALYLCASSAGIIANEKLFFGSGTQLSVL.